The source of this T cell receptor beta chain is a study of control samples from healthy donors and cancer patients. Data came from immunoSEQ multiplex PCR; TCRdb stores just in-frame clones and leaves some out. The repertoire holds roughly 130,000 clones, with about 92% as singletons. CDR1 GTSNPN and CDR2 SVGIG come from the germline V gene (reference sequence). The CDR3 sequence is 12 residues long. Trimming left V 2 bases short and J 5 bases short, with 9 bases between. The V gene is TRBV30, the J gene TRBJ1-2, with D perhaps TRBD1 (6 bases). Sequences were obtained from PBMCs. This receptor was obtained from a man over 45 with head and neck cancer. This chain's CDR3 is CAWSNRAYGYTF. DNA for the CDR3: TGTGCCTGGAGTAACAGGGCATATGGCTACACCTTC.